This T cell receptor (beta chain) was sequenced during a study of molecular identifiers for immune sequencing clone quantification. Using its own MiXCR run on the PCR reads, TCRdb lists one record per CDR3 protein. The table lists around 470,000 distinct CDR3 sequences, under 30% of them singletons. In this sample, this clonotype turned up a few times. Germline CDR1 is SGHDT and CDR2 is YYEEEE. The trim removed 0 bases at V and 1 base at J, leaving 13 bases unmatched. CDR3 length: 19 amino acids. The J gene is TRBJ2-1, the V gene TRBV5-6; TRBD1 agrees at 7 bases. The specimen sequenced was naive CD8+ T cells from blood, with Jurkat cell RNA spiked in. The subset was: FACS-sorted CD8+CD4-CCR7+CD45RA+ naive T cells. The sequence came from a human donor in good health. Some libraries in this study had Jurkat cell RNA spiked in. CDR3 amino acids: CASSLVRIKQGWSYNEQFF. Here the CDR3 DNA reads TGTGCCAGCAGCTTGGTCCGGATCAAACAGGGGTGGTCCTACAATGAGCAGTTCTTC.